This is a list of T cell receptor beta chains from one sample in a study of blood T cells in healthy people across ages. TCRdb passed the 5' RACE reads through MiXCR, listing each CDR3 protein once. The sample has 650,000 to 800,000 distinct CDR3 sequences; around 43% are singletons. The sequenced sample consisted of blood. The receptors were gathered from a man aged 60-69 years in good health. Both conserved end residues are part of each CDR3. The D gene is left open where the match is weak. Clone size is shown for a subset of rows, as once, few, many or a class of expanded clone.

V gene	D gene	clone size	J gene	CDR3 protein	CDR3 DNA
TRBV2	NA	NA	TRBJ1-2	CASSEIAGANYGYTF	TGTGCCAGCAGTGAAATTGCAGGGGCTAACTATGGCTACACCTTC
TRBV7-9	NA	few	TRBJ2-6	CASSLSGGPGANVLTF	TGTGCCAGCAGCTTGTCCGGGGGGCCTGGGGCCAACGTCCTGACTTTC
TRBV27	NA	few	TRBJ1-6	CASSLRGYGRDNSPLHF	TGTGCCAGCAGTTTGAGGGGTTATGGAAGGGATAATTCACCCCTCCACTTT
TRBV12-5	NA	few	TRBJ2-4	CASDRTALAKNIQYF	TGTGCTAGTGATAGGACAGCTCTAGCCAAAAACATTCAGTACTTC
TRBV5-6	TRBD2	NA	TRBJ2-3	CASSSGLAVDTQYF	TGTGCCAGCAGTTCGGGACTAGCGGTAGATACGCAGTATTTT
TRBV9	NA	NA	TRBJ1-5	CASSVDGTDQPQHF	TGTGCCAGCAGCGTAGACGGAACCGATCAGCCCCAGCATTTT
TRBV7-3	NA	NA	TRBJ2-2	CASSLSAARGDGELFF	TGTGCCAGCAGCTTATCGGCAGCCCGGGGTGACGGGGAGCTGTTTTTT
TRBV5-1	NA	NA	TRBJ1-4	CASSQDATNEKLFF	TGCGCCAGCAGCCAGGACGCAACTAATGAAAAACTGTTTTTT
TRBV14	TRBD2	few	TRBJ2-4	CASSPGLANIQYF	TGTGCCAGCAGCCCCGGACTAGCAAACATTCAGTACTTC
TRBV2	NA	NA	TRBJ2-4	CASSDMSAGQRSIQYF	TGTGCCAGCAGTGATATGTCGGCAGGGCAACGGTCCATTCAGTACTTC
TRBV5-1	TRBD1	few	TRBJ2-7	CASSLATGGAYEQYF	TGCGCCAGCAGCTTGGCTACAGGGGGAGCCTACGAGCAGTACTTC
TRBV29-1	NA	NA	TRBJ1-5	CSVGGTGNQPQHF	TGCAGCGTTGGGGGGACGGGGAATCAGCCCCAGCATTTT
TRBV5-1	NA	few	TRBJ2-5	CASSPQGGGRKETQYF	TGCGCCAGCAGCCCCCAGGGGGGGGGACGAAAAGAGACCCAGTACTTC
TRBV20-1	NA	NA	TRBJ1-2	CSARDPVGQGTNYGYTF	TGCAGTGCTAGGGACCCTGTAGGGCAGGGAACTAACTATGGCTACACCTTC
TRBV4-3	TRBD1	NA	TRBJ1-2	CASSQEGQGGSYTF	TGCGCCAGCAGCCAAGAGGGACAGGGGGGGAGCTACACCTTC
TRBV25-1	NA	once	TRBJ2-5	CASSEILVGAQETQYF	TGTGCCAGCAGTGAAATCCTAGTGGGGGCCCAAGAGACCCAGTACTTC
TRBV11-3	TRBD1	NA	TRBJ1-2	CASSTPGQSYGYTF	TGTGCCAGCAGCACCCCGGGACAGTCGTATGGCTACACCTTC
TRBV29-1	TRBD1	many	TRBJ2-1	CSTTDRAQPNEQFF	TGCAGCACCACCGACAGGGCCCAGCCCAATGAGCAGTTCTTC
TRBV29-1	TRBD2	NA	TRBJ2-1	CSVLRRTSGGLYNEQFF	TGCAGCGTTCTCAGAAGGACTAGCGGGGGGCTCTACAATGAGCAGTTCTTC
TRBV6-2/TRBV6-3	NA	NA	TRBJ1-5	CASRKGRISNQPQHF	TGTGCCAGCAGAAAAGGCAGGATTAGCAATCAGCCCCAGCATTTT
TRBV11-3	NA	NA	TRBJ2-5	CASSLGTKLETQYF	TGTGCCAGCAGCTTGGGTACTAAGTTAGAGACCCAGTACTTC
TRBV7-2	NA	NA	TRBJ1-2	CASSPKTANYGYTF	TGTGCCAGCAGCCCGAAGACAGCAAACTATGGCTACACCTTC
TRBV6-5	TRBD2	many	TRBJ2-1	CASSSPGLAGWEQFF	TGTGCCAGCAGTTCCCCGGGACTAGCGGGGTGGGAGCAGTTCTTC